Below, 28 T cell receptor beta chains from the same sample are listed, as sequenced in a study of blood T cell repertoires in COVID-19. The protocol was immunoSEQ multiplex PCR, while the TCRdb copy is restricted to in-frame clones and leaves out a portion. In the table there are about 110,000 clones, 86% of which are singletons. Source material: peripheral blood. These receptor sequences come from a middle-aged man with acute or convalescent COVID-19.

This chain joins TRBV18 and TRBJ2-2, with TRBD1 identical over 9 bases. CDR3 size: 16 residues. Trimming cost V 1 base and J 4 bases; bases outside gene matches: 4. Germline lookup yields CDR1 KGHSH and CDR2 LQKENI. The CDR3 region is CASSPRGQGSTGELFF. CDR3 nucleotides: TGTGCCAGCTCACCACGCGGACAGGGGTCCACCGGGGAGCTGTTTTTT.

The chain is built from TRBV29-1 and TRBJ1-1; TRBD1 matches at 7 bases. The CDR3 contains 12 residues. Germline CDR1 and CDR2: SQVTM and ANQGSEA. V lost 7 bases, J lost 4 bases, and 6 bases stayed unmatched. CDR3 amino acids: CSDGQVFTEAFF. In DNA form, the CDR3 reads TGCAGCGATGGACAGGTTTTCACTGAAGCTTTCTTT.

The count of this clone is one. This rearrangement joins TRBV6-6 to TRBJ1-4; 10 nucleotides match TRBD1. The CDR3 extends over 14 amino acids. Germline V gene lookup returns CDR1 MNHNY and CDR2 SVGAGI (reference sequence). With V trimmed by 4 bases and J by 8 bases, 4 bases remained unmatched. The CDR3 bases are TGTGCCAGCAGTTTTGGGGACAGGGGCGAAAAACTGTTTTTT. It encodes CASSFGDRGEKLFF.

The chain joins TRBV6-1 to TRBJ1-6, with 8 bases matching TRBD1. This CDR3 spans 17 amino acids. CDR1 MNHNS and CDR2 SASEGT come from the germline V gene. The V and J ends lost 3 bases and 5 bases, in that order; junction bases with no gene match: 9. For the CDR3, the DNA is TGTGCCAGCAGTGACCCTGCTCGGACAGGGAATAATTCACCCCTCCACTTT. Translated, it gives CASSDPARTGNNSPLHF.

This clone was observed a few times. The V call is TRBV19, the J call TRBJ2-5, with 7 bases identical to TRBD1. CDR3 length: 13 amino acids. V shed 6 bases, J shed 5 bases, and the junction held 6 bases outside the gene matches. Germline lookup yields CDR1 LNHDA and CDR2 SQIVND (reference sequence). The DNA for the CDR3 is TGTGCCAGTAGCCCGGACAGGTTCGAGACCCAGTACTTC. Encoded protein: CASSPDRFETQYF. The full variable domain, with the rest looked up from reference TRBV19 and TRBJ2-5, is DGGITQSPKYLFRKEGQNVTLSCEQNLNHDAMYWYRQDPGQGLRLIYYSQIVNDFQKGDIAEGYSVSREKKESFPLTVTSAQKNPTAFYLCASSPDRFETQYFGPGTRLLVL.

This clone was counted between two and nine times. The genes are TRBV19 and TRBJ2-7; TRBD1 is a possible D gene (7 bases). Germline loops: CDR1 LNHDA, CDR2 SQIVND (reference sequence). V was shortened by 8 bases and J by 3 bases, with 11 bases between the two germline ends. The CDR3 totals 12 residues. CDR3: CASGRTGYEQYF. CDR3 sequence (DNA): TGTGCCAGTGGGAGGACAGGCTACGAGCAGTACTTC.

The chain carries TRBV10-2 and TRBJ1-4, with a possible D match to TRBD1 (6 bases). The CDR3 is 14 residues long. Trimming removed 2 bases from V and 8 bases from J, with 12 bases in between. CDR1 is WSHSY and CDR2 is SAAADI in the germline V gene. The CDR3 region has the DNA TGCGCCAGCAGTGAGGCAGGGGTTGAGGAAAAACTGTTTTTT. Translating it yields CASSEAGVEEKLFF.

The rearrangement joins TRBV19 to TRBJ1-6; 8 bases fit TRBD1. J gave up 13 bases and V 1 base, and 12 bases lay outside the gene matches. The CDR3 is 16 amino acids. Germline V gene lookup returns CDR1 LNHDA and CDR2 SQIVND (reference sequence). DNA for the CDR3: TGTGCCAGTAGTATAGCCACCGGGACAGGCGAGGTGCCCCTCCACTTT. Protein: CASSIATGTGEVPLHF. The full variable domain, rest sourced from reference TRBV19 and TRBJ1-6, is DGGITQSPKYLFRKEGQNVTLSCEQNLNHDAMYWYRQDPGQGLRLIYYSQIVNDFQKGDIAEGYSVSREKKESFPLTVTSAQKNPTAFYLCASSIATGTGEVPLHFGNGTRLTVT.

This chain links TRBV29-1 with TRBJ2-7; D might be TRBD1 (5 bases). The CDR3 loop spans 12 amino acids. V dropped 7 bases and J dropped 4 bases, with 14 bases sitting between them. Germline V CDR1 and CDR2: SQVTM, ANQGSEA. CDR3 protein: CSATGQGYEQYF. DNA of the CDR3: TGCAGCGCCACGGGCCAGGGATACGAGCAGTACTTC.

This chain joins TRBV3-1 (or the pseudogene TRBV3-2) and TRBJ2-1; 10 positions match TRBD2. V lost 0 bases, J lost 5 bases, and 4 bases stayed unmatched. Germline V gene sequence: CDR1 LGHDT, CDR2 YNNKEL (reference sequence). This CDR3 spans 16 amino acids. CDR3 sequence reads: CASSQDRAGGHNEQFF. CDR3 DNA sequence: TGTGCCAGCAGCCAAGATCGAGCGGGAGGGCACAATGAGCAGTTCTTC.

The rearrangement joins TRBV6-5 to TRBJ1-4, with D possibly TRBD1 on 6 matching bases. Germline V gene lookup returns CDR1 MNHEY and CDR2 SVGAGI. Trimming removed 6 bases from V and 4 bases from J, with 15 bases in between. The CDR3 runs 15 residues. The CDR3 loop is CASRPSQGSNEKLFF. CDR3 coding DNA: TGTGCCAGCAGGCCGTCACAGGGAAGTAATGAAAAACTGTTTTTT.

The V call is TRBV19, the J call TRBJ1-1; 8 nucleotides agree with TRBD1. The CDR3 totals 13 residues. The ends lost 8 bases at V and 4 bases at J; junction bases unmatched: 6. CDR1 is LNHDA, CDR2 SQIVND, per germline (reference sequence). CDR3 sequence reads: CASGQGAGTEAFF. The CDR3 DNA follows: TGTGCCAGTGGGCAGGGGGCGGGCACTGAAGCTTTCTTT.

This clone was found once. This chain connects TRBV12-3 or TRBV12-4 to TRBJ2-2; no clear D. Trimming shortened V by 8 bases and J by 6 bases, and 7 bases separated the two germline ends. The CDR3 extends over 11 amino acids. The CDR3 sequence is CASCGAGELFF. CDR3 in DNA: TGTGCCAGCTGTGGAGCCGGGGAGCTGTTTTTT.

The rearrangement uses TRBV5-4 and TRBJ1-3, with TRBD1 matching 11 bases. The germline V gene encodes CDR1 SGHNT and CDR2 YYREEE (reference sequence). The CDR3 is 19 residues long. V shed 1 base, J shed 0 bases, and the junction held 9 bases outside the gene matches. The CDR3 bases are TGTGCCAGCAGCTTGCGGGACAGGGGGATTGGAGGCTCTGGAAACACCATATATTTT. Residues: CASSLRDRGIGGSGNTIYF.

The V call is TRBV19, the J call TRBJ1-2; tentative D call: TRBD1 (6 bases). Germline V gene lookup returns CDR1 LNHDA and CDR2 SQIVND (reference sequence). CDR3 size: 13 residues. Trimming left V 6 bases short and J 4 bases short, with 12 bases between. The chain's CDR3 is CASRTQGTYGYTF. CDR3 DNA sequence: TGTGCCAGTAGAACACAGGGTACCTATGGCTACACCTTC.

The gene calls are TRBV9 and TRBJ1-1, with D possibly matching TRBD1 (5 bases). Trimming removed 0 bases at V and 5 bases at J, with 8 bases between. The CDR3 is 13 residues long. Germline CDR1 and CDR2: SGDLS and YYNGEE. CDR3 in amino acids: CASSVGRGTEAFF. CDR3 bases: TGTGCCAGCAGCGTAGGGAGGGGTACTGAAGCTTTCTTT.

The J gene is TRBJ1-2, the V gene TRBV7-2; 7 bases are shared with TRBD1. The V gene's germline CDR1 is SGHTA and CDR2 FQGNSA. This CDR3 comprises 16 residues. J gave up 0 bases and V 5 bases, and 9 bases lay outside the gene matches. CDR3 protein: CASSLGQDYSNYGYTF. DNA for the CDR3: TGTGCCAGCAGCCTTGGACAGGACTATTCTAACTATGGCTACACCTTC.

The CDR3 protein is CAWMEAGIPQETQYF. The CDR3 DNA is TGTGCCTGGATGGAGGCGGGCATCCCACAAGAGACCCAGTACTTC. The chain carries TRBV30 and TRBJ2-5, with a tentative D call TRBD2 (5 bases). The CDR3 loop spans 15 amino acids. Germline-derived CDR1 and CDR2 are GTSNPN and SVGIG (reference sequence). V shed 4 bases and J shed 2 bases, with 17 bases lying between them.

The chain is built from TRBV5-6 and TRBJ2-2; D might be TRBD1 (6 bases). The CDR3 sequence is 16 residues long. Germline loops: CDR1 SGHDT, CDR2 YYEEEE. The germline V and J ends were trimmed by 3 bases and 2 bases, with 14 bases remaining between them. DNA for the CDR3: TGTGCCAGCAGCTCCTTACCGGACAGCAACACCGGGGAGCTGTTTTTT. Its translation: CASSSLPDSNTGELFF.

The chain carries TRBV5-1 and TRBJ2-1; D is perhaps TRBD2 (5 bases). This CDR3 contains 13 residues. With 3 bases removed from V and 8 bases from J, the gap between germline ends came to 12 bases. The germline V gene has CDR1 SGHRS and CDR2 YFSETQ. The CDR3 here is CASSWVGSHEQFF. CDR3 coding DNA: TGCGCCAGCAGCTGGGTGGGGAGCCATGAGCAGTTCTTC.

The rearrangement joins TRBV7-2 to TRBJ1-2; no definite D call. Germline CDR1 reads SGHTA; CDR2 reads FQGNSA. Trimming removed 4 bases at V and 1 base at J, with 10 bases between. The CDR3 covers 14 residues. DNA of the CDR3: TGTGCCAGCAGCTCAGTTGGTGATAACTATGGCTACACCTTC. It encodes CASSSVGDNYGYTF.

The chain has TRBV5-1 and TRBJ2-3, with 7 bases fitting TRBD1. The germline V gene has CDR1 SGHRS and CDR2 YFSETQ. The CDR3 contains 15 residues. V dropped 6 bases and J dropped 2; count of bases not matched to a gene: 9. CDR3 bases: TGCGCCAGCAACCGGGACAGAGAGAACACAGATACGCAGTATTTT. This translates into CASNRDRENTDTQYF.

The rearrangement uses TRBV7-9 and TRBJ2-1, with 8 bases matching TRBD2. The CDR3 has 13 residues. The V and J ends lost 7 bases and 4 bases, in that order; junction bases with no gene match: 3. From germline, CDR1 is SEHNR and CDR2 FQNEAQ (reference sequence). The CDR3 bases are TGTGCCAGCAAAGAGCGGGAGTACAATGAGCAGTTCTTC. Its translation: CASKEREYNEQFF.

This chain uses TRBV7-3 with TRBJ2-1; D is possibly TRBD1 (6 bases). Germline V gives CDR1 SGHTA, CDR2 FQGTGA. Trimming took off 1 base at V and 1 base at J, with 8 bases between the two ends. The CDR3 sequence is 15 residues long. CDR3 loop: CASSLSQGSYNEQFF. In nucleotides, the CDR3 is TGTGCCAGCAGCTTAAGTCAGGGGTCCTACAATGAGCAGTTCTTC.

This chain links TRBV7-2 with TRBJ1-4; D may be TRBD1 (5 bases). Per germline, CDR1 SGHTA and CDR2 FQGNSA. V dropped 5 bases and J dropped 6 bases, with 13 bases sitting between them. The CDR3 runs to 14 residues. CDR3 region: CASSRRGEDEKLFF. The CDR3 nucleotides read TGTGCCAGCAGCCGGCGGGGGGAGGATGAAAAACTGTTTTTT.

This chain connects TRBV13 to TRBJ2-6; the match to TRBD1 covers 7 bases. J lost 4 bases, V lost 1 base, and 7 bases had no gene match. Germline assignment: CDR1 PRHDT and CDR2 FYEKMQ (reference sequence). The CDR3 is 17 residues long. The DNA of the CDR3 is TGTGCCAGCAGCTTAGAAAGGGGGCCGCTAGGGGCCAACGTCCTGACTTTC. It specifies CASSLERGPLGANVLTF.

V gene TRBV15 combines with J gene TRBJ1-6, with 7 bases matching TRBD1. This CDR3 comprises 16 residues. Per the germline V gene, CDR1 is LNHNV and CDR2 is YYDKDF (reference sequence). With V trimmed by 0 bases and J by 6 bases, 5 bases remained unmatched. The CDR3, as DNA: TGTGCCACCAGCAGAGATCGGCAGGGGGTTAATTCACCCCTCCACTTT. It translates to CATSRDRQGVNSPLHF.

The chain links TRBV3-1 (or the pseudogene TRBV3-2) to TRBJ1-1, with D perhaps matching TRBD1 (5 bases). V was shortened by 1 base and J by 3 bases, with 9 bases between the two germline ends. Germline V lookup: CDR1 LGHDT, CDR2 YNNKEL (reference sequence). The CDR3 spans 14 residues. This chain's CDR3 is CASSQGAGYTEAFF. The CDR3 nucleotides are TGTGCCAGCAGCCAAGGGGCAGGGTACACTGAAGCTTTCTTT.